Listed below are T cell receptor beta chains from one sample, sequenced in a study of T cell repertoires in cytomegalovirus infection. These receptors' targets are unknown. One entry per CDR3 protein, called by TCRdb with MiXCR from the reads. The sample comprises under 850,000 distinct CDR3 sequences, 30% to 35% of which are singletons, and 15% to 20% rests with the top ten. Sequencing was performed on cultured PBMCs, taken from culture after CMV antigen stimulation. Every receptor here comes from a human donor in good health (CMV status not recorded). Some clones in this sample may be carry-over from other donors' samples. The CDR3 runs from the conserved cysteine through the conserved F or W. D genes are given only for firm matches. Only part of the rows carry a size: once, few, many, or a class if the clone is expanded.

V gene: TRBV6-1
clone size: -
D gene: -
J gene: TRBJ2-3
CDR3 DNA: TGTGCCAGCAGTGAAAATCCGGGGGGCCTTGGAGATACGCAGTATTTT
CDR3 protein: CASSENPGGLGDTQYF

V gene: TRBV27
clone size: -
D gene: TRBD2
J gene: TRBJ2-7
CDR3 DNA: TGTGCCAGCAGTTTATCGATCCGGGCGGGAGTATACGAGCAGTACTTC
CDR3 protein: CASSLSIRAGVYEQYF

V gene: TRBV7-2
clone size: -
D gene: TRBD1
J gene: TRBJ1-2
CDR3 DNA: TGTGCCAGCAGCTTTAACACAGGGGTTTGGGGAAATGGCTACACCTTC
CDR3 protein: CASSFNTGVWGNGYTF

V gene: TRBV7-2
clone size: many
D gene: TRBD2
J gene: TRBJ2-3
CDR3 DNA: TGTGCCAGCAGCCTTGCTGGAGCGGGGGGGCACACAGATACGCAGTATTTT
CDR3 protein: CASSLAGAGGHTDTQYF

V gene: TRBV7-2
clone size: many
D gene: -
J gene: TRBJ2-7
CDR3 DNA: TGTGCCAGCAGCTTAGGGGGGAAACCCTACGAGCAGTACTTC
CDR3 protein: CASSLGGKPYEQYF

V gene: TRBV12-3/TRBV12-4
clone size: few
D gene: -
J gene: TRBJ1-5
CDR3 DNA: TGTGCCAGCAGTTTGGGTGGACCCTCTAGCAATCAGCCCCAGCATTTT
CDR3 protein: CASSLGGPSSNQPQHF

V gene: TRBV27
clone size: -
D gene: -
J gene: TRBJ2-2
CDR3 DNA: TGTGCCAGCAGTTTCGGCCGCGGGGCCGGGGAGCTGTTTTTT
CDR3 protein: CASSFGRGAGELFF

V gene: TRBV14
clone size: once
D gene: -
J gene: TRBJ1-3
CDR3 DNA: TGTGCCAGCAGCCAGCTACTCGGGGACTCTGGAAACACCATATATTTT
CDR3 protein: CASSQLLGDSGNTIYF

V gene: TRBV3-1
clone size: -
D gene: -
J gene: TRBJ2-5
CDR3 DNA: TGTGCCAGCAGCCACGATATAACGGAGACCCAGTACTTC
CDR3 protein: CASSHDITETQYF

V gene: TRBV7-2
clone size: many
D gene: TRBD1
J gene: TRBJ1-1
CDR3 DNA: TGTGCCAGCAGTCAAGGACAGGGGGTGTCTGAAGCTTTCTTT
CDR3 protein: CASSQGQGVSEAFF

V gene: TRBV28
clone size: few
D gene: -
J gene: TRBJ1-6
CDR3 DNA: TGTGCCAGCAGCGTACCTCCAACTCCCCTCCACTTT
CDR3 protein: CASSVPPTPLHF

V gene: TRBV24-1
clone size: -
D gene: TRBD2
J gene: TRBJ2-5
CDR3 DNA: TGTGCCACCAGTGATACTAGCGCCGACCAAGAGACCCAGTACTTC
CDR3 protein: CATSDTSADQETQYF

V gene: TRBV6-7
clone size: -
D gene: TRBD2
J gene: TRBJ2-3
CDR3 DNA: TGTGCCAGCACCCGCCGGACCCGGGGGTTAGCGGGAGGCGGCACAGATACGCAGTATTTT
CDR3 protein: CASTRRTRGLAGGGTDTQYF

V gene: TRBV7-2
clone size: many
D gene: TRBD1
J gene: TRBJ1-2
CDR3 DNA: TGTGCCAGCAGCTTAAGGGGTACAGGGGTGAATGGCTACACCTTC
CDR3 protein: CASSLRGTGVNGYTF

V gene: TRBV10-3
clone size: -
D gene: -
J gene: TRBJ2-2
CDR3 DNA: TGTGCCATCAGTGAGACCCACGGGGAGCTGTTTTTT
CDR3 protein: CAISETHGELFF

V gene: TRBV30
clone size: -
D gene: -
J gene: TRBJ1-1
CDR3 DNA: TGTGCCTGGAGTGTACGGTGGAAGGGGTACACTGAAGCTTTCTTT
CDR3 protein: CAWSVRWKGYTEAFF

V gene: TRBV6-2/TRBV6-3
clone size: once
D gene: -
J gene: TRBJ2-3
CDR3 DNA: TGTGCCAGCAGCCGGGCCAACACAGATACGCAGTATTTT
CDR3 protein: CASSRANTDTQYF

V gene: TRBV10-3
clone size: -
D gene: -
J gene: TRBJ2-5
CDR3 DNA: TGTGCCATCAGTGAGTCTCCCAGGGAAGAGACCCAGTACTTC
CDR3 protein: CAISESPREETQYF

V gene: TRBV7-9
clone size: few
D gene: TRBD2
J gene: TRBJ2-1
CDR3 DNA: TGTGCCAGCAGCTTAACTAGCGGGAGGGATGTAAATGAGCAGTTCTTC
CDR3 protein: CASSLTSGRDVNEQFF

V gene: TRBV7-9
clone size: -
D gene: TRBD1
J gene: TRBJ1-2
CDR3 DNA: TGTGCCAGCAGCTCCTTCGTGACAGGGACGGGGGGCTACACCTTC
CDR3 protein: CASSSFVTGTGGYTF

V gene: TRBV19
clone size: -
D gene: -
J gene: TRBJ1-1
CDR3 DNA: TGTGCCAGTAGTATCAGGTTTATGAACACTGAAGCTTTCTTT
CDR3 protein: CASSIRFMNTEAFF

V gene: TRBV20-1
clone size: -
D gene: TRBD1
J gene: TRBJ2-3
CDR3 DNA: TGCAGTGCTAGAGCCCCCACAGGGGACCTCACAGATACGCAGTATTTT
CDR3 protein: CSARAPTGDLTDTQYF

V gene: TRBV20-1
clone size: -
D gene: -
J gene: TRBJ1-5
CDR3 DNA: TGCAGTGCTAGACCACCAAACGGACAGATAAATCAGCCCCAGCATTTT
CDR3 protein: CSARPPNGQINQPQHF

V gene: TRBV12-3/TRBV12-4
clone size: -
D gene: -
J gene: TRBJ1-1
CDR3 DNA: TGTGCCAGCTGGACCACCAGTGCGAGAACGACTGAAGCTTTCTTT
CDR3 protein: CASWTTSARTTEAFF

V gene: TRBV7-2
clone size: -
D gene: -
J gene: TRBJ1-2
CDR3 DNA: TGTGCCAGCAGCGCATTGGGGGTTGGTGGCTACACCTTC
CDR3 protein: CASSALGVGGYTF

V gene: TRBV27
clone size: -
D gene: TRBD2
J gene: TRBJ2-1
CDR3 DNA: TGTGCCAGCGCCTGGACTAGCGATGGTGAGCAGTTCTTC
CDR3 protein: CASAWTSDGEQFF

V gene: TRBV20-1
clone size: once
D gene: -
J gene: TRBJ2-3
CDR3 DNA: TGCAGTGCTGCTCACACAGATACGCAGTATTTT
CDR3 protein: CSAAHTDTQYF

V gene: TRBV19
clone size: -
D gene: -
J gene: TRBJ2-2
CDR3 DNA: TGTGCCAGTAGTTCCACCACCTGGGGGGAGCTGTTTTTT
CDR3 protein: CASSSTTWGELFF

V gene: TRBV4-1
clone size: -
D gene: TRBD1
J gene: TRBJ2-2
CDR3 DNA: TGCGCCAGCAGGGGACCAGGGGGCCGACTCGGGGAGCTGTTTTTT
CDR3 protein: CASRGPGGRLGELFF

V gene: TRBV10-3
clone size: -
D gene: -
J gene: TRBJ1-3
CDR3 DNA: TGTGCCATCAGTGATTGGGACGCGGGAAGCTCTGGAAACACCATATATTTT
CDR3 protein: CAISDWDAGSSGNTIYF

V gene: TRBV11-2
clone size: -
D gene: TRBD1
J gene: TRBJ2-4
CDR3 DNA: TGTGCCAGCAGCTTGTTTCAGGGGGTCAAAAACATTCAGTACTTC
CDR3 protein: CASSLFQGVKNIQYF